This entry features one T cell receptor (beta chain) sequence. V trimming: 0 bases; J trimming: 5 bases; junction bases outside the gene matches: 8. The CDR3 covers 17 residues. Germline-derived CDR1 and CDR2 are LNHDA and SQIVND (reference sequence). Generated by immunoSEQ multiplex PCR, the TCRdb table keeps only in-frame clones and is missing some. The sample yields some 140,000 clones, about 85% seen once. This sample is drawn from a study of control samples from healthy donors and cancer patients. Sample: blood. The genes are TRBV19 and TRBJ2-1, with 9 nucleotides matching TRBD2. The TCR comes from a woman between 25 and 40 years old in good health. CDR3 in amino acids: CASSIDLGLAQDNEQFF. CDR3 in DNA: TGTGCCAGTAGTATAGACCTCGGACTAGCGCAGGACAATGAGCAGTTCTTC.